This T cell receptor beta chain is from a study of blood T cell repertoires in COVID-19. The J segment lost 1 base and the V segment lost 6 bases, leaving 10 bases of the junction unmatched. This CDR3 is 16 amino acids long. Germline V gene sequence: CDR1 ENHRY, CDR2 SYGVKD. Method: immunoSEQ multiplex PCR; TCRdb's copy keeps in-frame clones and lacks some. The sample holds about 120,000 clones; nearly 90% are singletons and the top ten take approximately 1.1%. The rearrangement uses TRBV10-3 and TRBJ1-1, with TRBD1 matching 8 bases. Source material: peripheral blood. This receptor was identified in a woman older than 75 with acute or convalescent COVID-19. Here the CDR3 reads CAISRQGAGRNTEAFF. The DNA of the CDR3 is TGTGCCATCAGCCGCCAGGGGGCTGGTCGGAACACTGAAGCTTTCTTT.